This T cell receptor (beta chain) comes out of a study of follicular helper T cells after annual influenza vaccination. The CDR3 is 15 residues long. V lost 4 bases to trimming and J lost 6 bases; unmatched junction nucleotides: 9. CDR1 is SGHRS, CDR2 YFSETQ, per germline. Sample time point: 2015-2016 season, 7 days after influenza vaccination. Donors with HIV/AIDS, active malignancy, immunomodulators or active illness were excluded. Assay: immunoSEQ multiplex PCR; the TCRdb copy retains only in-frame clones and omits some. The sample consists of under 7,500 clones, about 88% of them appearing once. This sequence originates from an adult who received the influenza vaccine. V is TRBV5-1 and J is TRBJ2-1, with 8 nucleotides matching TRBD1. The sample here was CXCR5+ CD38- circulating T follicular helper cells from blood, taken 7 days after influenza vaccination. The subset denotes: circulating Tfh, non-naive CD4+CXCR5+PD-1+ (ICOS+CD38+ or ICOS-CD38-). The CDR3 region has the DNA TGCGCCAGCAGCGGGAGGACAGGGTACGGCAATGAGCAGTTCTTC. This encodes CASSGRTGYGNEQFF.